Sequencing of this TCR beta chain was carried out in a study of T-cell reconstitution after alpha-beta-depleted transplantation in children. The CDR3 consists of 14 residues. V gave up 4 bases and J gave up 4 bases, with 13 bases separating them. The germline V gene encodes CDR1 MNHEY and CDR2 SMNVEV (reference sequence). Unique molecular identifiers were incorporated into the prepared TCRbeta library. TCRdb re-called the PCR reads through MiXCR, storing one row per CDR3 protein. This sample has 350,000 to 450,000 distinct CDR3 sequences, with roughly 13% found just once. The chain links TRBV27 to TRBJ1-2; tentative D call: TRBD1 (6 bases). This TCR was recovered from a human donor who donated a stem cell graft to a child with Fanconi anemia. Sample: PBMCs, taken from the stem cell graft. The CDR3 DNA follows: TGTGCCAGCAGTTCCACAGGGATCAGCTATGGCTACACCTTC. Its protein product is CASSSTGISYGYTF.